Listed below are T cell receptor beta chains from one sample, sequenced in a study of radiotherapy plus CTLA-4 blockade in lung cancer. Sequenced by immunoSEQ multiplex PCR; TCRdb stores in-frame clones only, minus some. The sample contains approximately 100,000 clones, 75% to 85% of which appear only once. The sample in question was peripheral blood, obtained from a patient treated with radiotherapy plus ipilimumab. The receptors derive from a human donor with non-small cell lung cancer who had a partial response to radiotherapy plus ipilimumab. Each CDR3 is given with its conserved first and last residue. Fields, in order: clone size, V gene, D gene, J gene, CDR3 protein, CDR3 DNA. D genes are given only for firm matches. Clone size is not always given. Where it is, it says once, few, many or a class for expanded clones.

abundance: .; v_gene: TRBV7-9; d_gene: TRBD1; j_gene: TRBJ2-3; CDR3aa: CASSLFQGANDTQYF; CDR3nt: TGTGCCAGCAGCTTATTCCAGGGGGCGAACGATACGCAGTATTTT
abundance: few; v_gene: TRBV2; d_gene: .; j_gene: TRBJ2-5; CDR3aa: CASSEQQAQETQYF; CDR3nt: TGTGCCAGCAGTGAGCAACAGGCGCAAGAGACCCAGTACTTC
abundance: few; v_gene: TRBV5-1; d_gene: .; j_gene: TRBJ2-7; CDR3aa: CASSFEAGVYYEQYF; CDR3nt: TGCGCCAGCAGCTTTGAGGCAGGGGTTTACTACGAGCAGTACTTC
abundance: few; v_gene: TRBV6-5; d_gene: TRBD1; j_gene: TRBJ1-1; CDR3aa: CASSSGQGGGTEAFF; CDR3nt: TGTGCCAGCAGTAGTGGACAGGGCGGGGGCACTGAAGCTTTCTTT
abundance: .; v_gene: TRBV5-1; d_gene: TRBD1; j_gene: TRBJ1-3; CDR3aa: CASSLRTGANSGNTIYF; CDR3nt: TGCGCCAGCAGCTTGAGGACAGGGGCGAACTCTGGAAACACCATATATTTT
abundance: .; v_gene: TRBV7-2; d_gene: .; j_gene: TRBJ2-5; CDR3aa: CASSSYETQYF; CDR3nt: TGTGCCAGCAGCTCGTATGAGACCCAGTACTTC
abundance: .; v_gene: TRBV4-1; d_gene: TRBD2; j_gene: TRBJ2-3; CDR3aa: CASSQASAGVNADTQYF; CDR3nt: TGCGCCAGCAGCCAAGCGTCAGCGGGAGTTAACGCAGATACGCAGTATTTT
abundance: .; v_gene: TRBV18; d_gene: .; j_gene: TRBJ1-2; CDR3aa: CASSQGTGYGYTF; CDR3nt: TGTGCCAGCTCACAGGGAACAGGCTATGGCTACACCTTC
abundance: .; v_gene: TRBV7-2; d_gene: .; j_gene: TRBJ2-6; CDR3aa: CASSSGTTSSGANVLTF; CDR3nt: TGTGCCAGCAGCTCCGGGACAACCAGCTCTGGGGCCAACGTCCTGACTTTC
abundance: .; v_gene: TRBV28; d_gene: TRBD2; j_gene: TRBJ2-1; CDR3aa: CASSLTSGGGMEQFF; CDR3nt: TGTGCCAGCAGTTTAACTAGCGGGGGGGGAATGGAGCAGTTCTTC
abundance: .; v_gene: TRBV10-1; d_gene: TRBD2; j_gene: TRBJ2-1; CDR3aa: CASSEGLAETYNEQFF; CDR3nt: TGCGCCAGCAGTGAGGGCCTAGCGGAGACCTACAATGAGCAGTTCTTC
abundance: once; v_gene: TRBV7-3; d_gene: TRBD2; j_gene: TRBJ2-3; CDR3aa: CASSLQGAGGGEDTQYF; CDR3nt: TGTGCCAGCAGTTTACAAGGGGCGGGAGGTGGGGAAGATACGCAGTATTTT
abundance: once; v_gene: TRBV11-2; d_gene: .; j_gene: TRBJ2-1; CDR3aa: CASSPFGGSSSYNEQFF; CDR3nt: TGTGCCAGCAGCCCCTTTGGAGGGTCAAGCTCCTACAATGAGCAGTTCTTC
abundance: .; v_gene: TRBV7-3; d_gene: TRBD1; j_gene: TRBJ1-5; CDR3aa: CASSLTRDTGVNQPQHF; CDR3nt: TGTGCCAGCAGCCTAACTCGGGACACAGGGGTCAATCAGCCCCAGCATTTT
abundance: .; v_gene: TRBV6-6; d_gene: TRBD2; j_gene: TRBJ2-7; CDR3aa: CASSSQTSGRINEQYF; CDR3nt: TGTGCCAGCAGTTCACAAACTAGCGGGAGAATCAACGAGCAGTACTTC
abundance: .; v_gene: TRBV7-3; d_gene: TRBD1; j_gene: TRBJ2-3; CDR3aa: CASSSTGAHRTDTQYF; CDR3nt: TGTGCCAGCAGCTCTACAGGGGCACACCGCACAGATACGCAGTATTTT
abundance: many; v_gene: TRBV16; d_gene: .; j_gene: TRBJ2-3; CDR3aa: CASSQWTPTDTQYF; CDR3nt: TGTGCCAGCAGCCAATGGACTCCCACAGATACGCAGTATTTT
abundance: .; v_gene: TRBV10-3; d_gene: TRBD2; j_gene: TRBJ2-7; CDR3aa: CAIRASGASYEQYF; CDR3nt: TGTGCCATCCGGGCTAGCGGGGCCTCCTACGAGCAGTACTTC
abundance: .; v_gene: TRBV7-3; d_gene: .; j_gene: TRBJ2-5; CDR3aa: CASSPNSGVETQYF; CDR3nt: TGTGCCAGCAGCCCCAATTCGGGGGTTGAGACCCAGTACTTC
abundance: .; v_gene: TRBV4-1; d_gene: TRBD1; j_gene: TRBJ1-2; CDR3aa: CASSQERQGGRFYGYTF; CDR3nt: TGCGCCAGCAGCCAGGAGAGACAGGGAGGTCGTTTCTATGGCTACACCTTC
abundance: .; v_gene: TRBV11-1; d_gene: TRBD2; j_gene: TRBJ2-1; CDR3aa: CASSRLAGGVPEAEQFF; CDR3nt: TGTGCCAGCAGCCGACTAGCGGGAGGTGTCCCAGAGGCTGAGCAGTTCTTC
abundance: .; v_gene: TRBV4-2; d_gene: TRBD2; j_gene: TRBJ2-7; CDR3aa: CASSHRTREGFYEQYF; CDR3nt: TGTGCCAGCAGCCACCGTACGAGGGAGGGGTTCTACGAGCAGTACTTC
abundance: .; v_gene: TRBV27; d_gene: TRBD2; j_gene: TRBJ2-7; CDR3aa: CASSLWWLAGGYEQYF; CDR3nt: TGTGCCAGCAGTTTATGGTGGCTAGCGGGAGGGTACGAGCAGTACTTC
abundance: .; v_gene: TRBV29-1; d_gene: .; j_gene: TRBJ2-1; CDR3aa: CSVGSRQNEQFF; CDR3nt: TGCAGCGTTGGGTCCAGGCAAAATGAGCAGTTCTTC
abundance: .; v_gene: TRBV5-1; d_gene: .; j_gene: TRBJ2-3; CDR3aa: CASSLSGAGDTQYF; CDR3nt: TGCGCCAGCAGCTTGTCAGGGGCTGGAGATACGCAGTATTTT